This T cell receptor (beta chain) was identified in a study of blood T cell repertoires in COVID-19. V was clipped by 5 bases and J by 0 bases, with 17 bases between them. Germline CDR1 is MNHEY and CDR2 is SMNVEV (reference sequence). This CDR3 contains 16 residues. This table comes from immunoSEQ multiplex PCR, and its TCRdb copy is limited to in-frame clones, with some not included. The top ten clones hold approximately 3.7% of a sample with 30,000 to 50,000 clones, approximately 94% of them seen once. The V call is TRBV27, the J call TRBJ2-7, with D maybe TRBD2 (5 bases). The sequenced material came from peripheral blood. The receptor comes from a human donor with active COVID-19. The donor label of this sample is uncertain. This CDR3 reads CASSKTGLRISYEQYF. CDR3 coding DNA: TGTGCCAGCAGTAAGACGGGGTTACGTATCTCCTACGAGCAGTACTTC.